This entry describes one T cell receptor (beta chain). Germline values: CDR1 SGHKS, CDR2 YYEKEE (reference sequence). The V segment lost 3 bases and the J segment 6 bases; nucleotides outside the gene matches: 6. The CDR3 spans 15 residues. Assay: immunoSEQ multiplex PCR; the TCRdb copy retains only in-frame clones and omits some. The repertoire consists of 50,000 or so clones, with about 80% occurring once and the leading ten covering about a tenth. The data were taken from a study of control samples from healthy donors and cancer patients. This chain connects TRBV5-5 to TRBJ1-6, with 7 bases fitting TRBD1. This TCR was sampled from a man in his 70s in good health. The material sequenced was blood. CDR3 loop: CASSWSGTVNSPLHF. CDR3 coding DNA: TGTGCCAGCAGCTGGTCCGGGACAGTTAATTCACCCCTCCACTTT.